This T cell receptor (beta chain) came from a study of patients and donors after allogeneic stem cell transplantation. There are 12 residues in the CDR3. Trimming removed 7 bases from V and 2 bases from J, with 8 bases in between. Germline V CDR1 and CDR2: ENHRY, SYGVKD. MiXCR, applied by TCRdb to the RT-PCR reads, yields one record per CDR3 protein. Of approximately 410,000 distinct CDR3 sequences listed, 16% are singletons. Sequences were obtained from blood, either unsorted or a sorted T cell fraction (not recorded which). The clonotype originates from a human donor who was either an allogeneic HSCT recipient or a stem cell or donor lymphocyte infusion donor (not recorded which). It is not recorded whose cells these are; they may come from a transplant donor. V gene TRBV10-3 combines with J gene TRBJ1-2; D possibly corresponds to TRBD1 (6 bases). This CDR3 reads CAIITGNYGYTF. In DNA, the CDR3 is TGTGCCATCATTACAGGGAACTATGGCTACACCTTC.